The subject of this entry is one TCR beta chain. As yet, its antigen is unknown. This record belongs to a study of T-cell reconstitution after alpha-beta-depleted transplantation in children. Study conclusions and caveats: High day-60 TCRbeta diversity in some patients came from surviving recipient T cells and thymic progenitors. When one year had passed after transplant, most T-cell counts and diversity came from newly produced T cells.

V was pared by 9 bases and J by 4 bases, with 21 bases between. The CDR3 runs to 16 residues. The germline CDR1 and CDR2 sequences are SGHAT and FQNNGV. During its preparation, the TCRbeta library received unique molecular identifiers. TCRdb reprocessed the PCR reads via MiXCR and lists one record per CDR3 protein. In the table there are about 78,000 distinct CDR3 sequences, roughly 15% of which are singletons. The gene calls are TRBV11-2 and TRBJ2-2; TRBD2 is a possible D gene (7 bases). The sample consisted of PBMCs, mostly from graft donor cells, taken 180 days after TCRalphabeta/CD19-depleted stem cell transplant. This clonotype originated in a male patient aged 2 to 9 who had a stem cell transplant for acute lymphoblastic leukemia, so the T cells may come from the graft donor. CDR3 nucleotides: TGTGCCAGGGGCCCCGTGGGGGGGCGCGGCACCGGGGAGCTGTTTTTT. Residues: CARGPVGGRGTGELFF.